A single sample is the source of the 9 T cell receptor beta chains below, sequenced in a study of vaccination and CD4 T cells after COVID-19. Oncomine TCR Beta short-read sequencing was applied to DNA from cultured CD4+ T cells. TCRdb analysed the PCR reads with MiXCR anew, one entry per CDR3 protein. The profile shows roughly 20,000 distinct CDR3 sequences, about half of them singletons. Regarding treatment: approximately 9-day PBMC culture with coronavirus spike peptide pools or control peptides (ViraFEST assay). The antigens of these receptors remain unknown. Material: CD4+ T cells from blood, cultured in vitro, obtained after SARS-CoV-2 vaccination. These receptors all come from a human donor who had recovered from COVID-19.

The J gene is TRBJ1-1, the V gene TRBV20-1, with 7 positions matching TRBD1. The CDR3 covers 15 residues. V shed 4 bases and J 1 base; nucleotides not matched to a gene: 9. Germline V gene sequence: CDR1 DFQATT, CDR2 SNEGSKA (reference sequence). The CDR3 protein is CSAKTIQGPNTEAFF. As DNA, the CDR3 is TGCAGTGCTAAAACGATACAGGGGCCGAACACTGAAGCTTTCTTT.

The chain uses TRBV20-1 and TRBJ2-5, with 12 bases fitting TRBD2. The V and J ends lost 6 bases and 5 bases, in that order; junction bases with no gene match: 10. The CDR3 loop spans 15 amino acids. Germline CDR1 reads DFQATT; CDR2 reads SNEGSKA (reference sequence). The CDR3 DNA follows: TGCAGTGCAAAACTAGCGGGGGGCCCTCGGGAGACCCAGTACTTC. The encoded protein is CSAKLAGGPRETQYF.

This clonotype was picked up a small number of times. The V and J genes are TRBV27 and TRBJ2-7; 11 bases align to TRBD2. Germline V gives CDR1 MNHEY, CDR2 SMNVEV (reference sequence). The CDR3 is made up of 18 amino acids. The ends lost 3 bases at V and 0 bases at J; junction bases unmatched: 10. The CDR3, as DNA: TGTGCCAGCAGTTTTTCGTTTTTGGGACTAGCGGCCTCCTACGAGCAGTACTTC. Encoded protein: CASSFSFLGLAASYEQYF.

V is TRBV28 and J is TRBJ2-7; the match to TRBD1 covers 10 bases. V lost 8 bases to trimming and J lost 0 bases; unmatched junction nucleotides: 4. CDR3 length equals 14 residues. Germline V gene sequence: CDR1 MDHEN, CDR2 SYDVKM. CDR3 loop: CASQTGGASYEQYF. The CDR3 nucleotides are TGTGCCAGCCAGACAGGGGGCGCCTCCTACGAGCAGTACTTC.

The V and J genes are TRBV10-1 and TRBJ2-4, with D tentatively TRBD2 (6 bases). The CDR3 totals 15 residues. Trimming took 3 bases from V and 10 from J, leaving 19 bases between them. Germline CDR1 is WNHNN and CDR2 is SYGVQD (reference sequence). CDR3: CASSDQTGDKTIQYF. DNA of the CDR3: TGCGCCAGCAGTGACCAAACGGGGGATAAAACAATTCAGTACTTC.

The J gene is TRBJ2-1, the V gene TRBV20-1; tentative D call: TRBD2 (5 bases). V shed 2 bases and J shed 7 bases, with 15 bases lying between them. The CDR3 extends over 14 amino acids. Germline loops: CDR1 DFQATT, CDR2 SNEGSKA (reference sequence). CDR3 in amino acids: CSARLAGTRNEQFF. The CDR3 DNA follows: TGCAGTGCTAGACTCGCGGGCACTAGGAATGAGCAGTTCTTC.

V usage is TRBV10-1 and J usage is TRBJ2-3; unclear D gene. V lost 5 bases to trimming and J lost 1 base, with 7 bases between them. Per the germline V gene, CDR1 is WNHNN and CDR2 is SYGVQD (reference sequence). The CDR3 runs 13 residues. CDR3 in DNA: TGCGCCAGCAGTACCAGCGGCACAGATACGCAGTATTTT. Encoded protein: CASSTSGTDTQYF.

The chain has TRBV28 and TRBJ1-3; D gene unclear. Germline values: CDR1 MDHEN, CDR2 SYDVKM. V lost 8 bases, J lost 4 bases, and 9 bases lay in between. The CDR3 totals 12 residues. CDR3 residues: CASHSAGNTIYF. The CDR3 DNA reads TGTGCCAGCCACAGTGCCGGAAACACCATATATTTT.

This clonotype was observed a single time. The chain links TRBV5-1 to TRBJ1-1; 11 nucleotides match TRBD1. V trimming: 5 bases; J trimming: 4 bases; junction bases outside the gene matches: 19. The CDR3 runs to 19 residues. Germline V gives CDR1 SGHRS, CDR2 YFSETQ. The CDR3 region is CASRVTGQGAIGWGTEAFF. In nucleotides, the CDR3 is TGCGCCAGCAGAGTCACCGGACAGGGGGCAATTGGTTGGGGCACTGAAGCTTTCTTT.